Shown below are 3 T cell receptor beta chains from a single sample sequenced in a study of tissue T cells after allogeneic stem cell transplantation. Profiling relied on immunoSEQ multiplex PCR, and the TCRdb table lists in-frame clones only, not all of them. Here the sample spans hundreds of clones, around four fifths being singletons. Sequencing was performed on mid-colon tissue, taken at autopsy. The receptors here all came from a female patient between 18 and 49 years old with steroid-refractory graft-versus-host disease after an allogeneic stem cell transplant. Some T cells may be graft donor cells.

This clone was picked up one time. V gene TRBV5-1 combines with J gene TRBJ2-7; D call uncertain. Germline V gene lookup returns CDR1 SGHRS and CDR2 YFSETQ. V was cut by 0 bases and J by 5 bases, with 9 bases left in between. The CDR3 extends over 13 amino acids. CDR3: CASSLGQRNEQYF. The CDR3 DNA sequence: TGCGCCAGCAGCTTGGGGCAGAGGAACGAGCAGTACTTC. Drawing the rest from reference TRBV5-1 and TRBJ2-7, the complete variable domain is KAGVTQTPRYLIKTRGQQVTLSCSPISGHRSVSWYQQTPGQGLQFLFEYFSETQRNKGNFPGRFSGRQFSNSRSEMNVSTLELGDSALYLCASSLGQRNEQYFGPGTRLTVT.

The chain employs TRBV28 and TRBJ1-1, with 7 bases aligning to TRBD1. The ends lost 0 bases at V and 2 bases at J; junction bases unmatched: 3. CDR3 length equals 15 residues. The germline gives CDR1 MDHEN, CDR2 SYDVKM. The CDR3 spells CASSLWGQINTEAFF. The CDR3 DNA reads TGTGCCAGCAGTTTATGGGGACAGATTAACACTGAAGCTTTCTTT.

The chain has TRBV6-6 and TRBJ2-3, with D maybe TRBD2 (6 bases). The V end was cut by 6 bases, the J end by 1 base, with 8 bases between. This CDR3 region has 13 residues. Germline V gene sequence: CDR1 MNHNY, CDR2 SVGAGI (reference sequence). The CDR3 bases are TGTGCCAGCAGCCGCGGGGGCACAGATACGCAGTATTTT. Its protein product is CASSRGGTDTQYF.